These 24 T cell receptor beta chains were sequenced from one sample in a study of blood T cell repertoires in COVID-19. Generated by immunoSEQ multiplex PCR, the TCRdb table keeps only in-frame clones and is missing some. The profile shows roughly 21,000 clones, around 82% of them singletons. Sequencing was done on a sample of peripheral blood. Source of these receptors: a man aged 35-49 years with acute or convalescent COVID-19.

This chain uses TRBV29-1 with TRBJ1-4; a weak D match, TRBD1 (5 bases). Germline-derived CDR1 and CDR2 are SQVTM and ANQGSEA. V lost 7 bases, J lost 4 bases, and 16 bases lay in between. The CDR3 contains 14 residues. The CDR3 sequence: CSATPQGNNEKLFF. CDR3 DNA: TGCAGCGCCACCCCGCAGGGCAATAATGAAAAACTGTTTTTT.

V and J are TRBV5-1 and TRBJ1-2, with D possibly being TRBD1 (6 bases). CDR3 length equals 12 residues. CDR1 SGHRS and CDR2 YFSETQ come from the germline V gene. V lost 3 bases, J lost 6 bases, and 9 bases lay in between. The CDR3 sequence is CASSSTGNGYTF. Here the CDR3 DNA reads TGCGCCAGCAGCTCTACAGGGAATGGCTACACCTTC.

V and J are TRBV5-5 and TRBJ1-2; 7 nucleotides match TRBD1. Germline lookup yields CDR1 SGHKS and CDR2 YYEKEE (reference sequence). This CDR3 has 12 residues. V was pared by 4 bases and J by 5 bases, with 2 bases of the junction left unmatched. This CDR3 reads CASSIQGYGYTF. The CDR3 DNA reads TGTGCCAGCAGCATACAGGGGTATGGCTACACCTTC.

The chain couples TRBV30 to TRBJ1-6, with D unresolved. Deletions cut 1 base from V and 10 bases from J, with 11 bases between. Germline CDR1 GTSNPN, CDR2 SVGIG (reference sequence). The CDR3 length is 13 residues. The CDR3 nucleotides read TGTGCCTGGAGTGACTCTAGGTACTCACCCCTCCACTTT. Translation: CAWSDSRYSPLHF.

V gene TRBV3-1 (or the pseudogene TRBV3-2) combines with J gene TRBJ1-6; D not resolved. The CDR3 covers 13 residues. Trimming removed 4 bases from V and 8 bases from J, with 9 bases in between. Germline loops: CDR1 LGHDT, CDR2 YNNKEL (reference sequence). The CDR3 reads CASSPPGDSPLHF. The CDR3 DNA is TGTGCCAGCAGCCCCCCCGGGGATTCACCCCTCCACTTT.

The J gene is TRBJ1-5, the V gene TRBV6-6; possibly TRBD1 for D (6 bases). V was shortened by 5 bases and J by 0 bases, with 20 bases between the two germline ends. Germline values: CDR1 MNHNY, CDR2 SVGAGI (reference sequence). The CDR3 covers 18 residues. The CDR3 here is CASSLWGGRDYSNQPQHF. CDR3 coding DNA: TGTGCCAGCAGTCTTTGGGGGGGCCGGGATTATAGCAATCAGCCCCAGCATTTT.

This rearrangement joins TRBV4-3 to TRBJ2-3, with D unclear. The CDR3 spans 15 residues. Per the germline V gene, CDR1 is LGHNA and CDR2 is YSLEER. V was pared by 0 bases and J by 6 bases, with 13 bases between. The CDR3 spells CASSQDRQPRDTQYF. CDR3 sequence (DNA): TGCGCCAGCAGCCAAGACCGCCAACCACGGGATACGCAGTATTTT.

The V and J genes are TRBV6-5 and TRBJ2-5; TRBD2 matches 14 bases. The CDR3 spans 14 residues. Germline V gives CDR1 MNHEY, CDR2 SVGAGI. V dropped 8 bases and J dropped 5; count of bases not matched to a gene: 4. CDR3 amino acids: CASRGLAGVETQYF. CDR3 bases: TGTGCCAGCCGGGGACTAGCGGGAGTTGAGACCCAGTACTTC.

The J gene is TRBJ1-1, the V gene TRBV25-1, with a weak D call TRBD1 (5 bases). This CDR3 is built from 14 residues. Trimming left V 4 bases short and J 4 bases short, with 13 bases between. Germline CDR1 reads MGHDK; CDR2 reads SYGVNS. DNA for the CDR3: TGTGCCAGCAGTGCCGCCCGGAGGGGCACTGAAGCTTTCTTT. Protein sequence: CASSAARRGTEAFF.

V gene TRBV6-5 combines with J gene TRBJ1-4; D not certain. V lost 7 bases to trimming and J lost 4 bases, with 13 bases between them. This CDR3 has 14 amino acids. Germline V CDR1 and CDR2: MNHEY, SVGAGI. The CDR3 DNA reads TGTGCCAGCACTACGAGAAGCTTTAATGAAAAACTGTTTTTT. Residues: CASTTRSFNEKLFF.

The chain carries TRBV6-6 and TRBJ2-7, with D maybe TRBD2 (5 bases). CDR1 and CDR2 (germline): MNHNY, SVGAGI (reference sequence). The CDR3 is 14 residues long. Deletions cut 6 bases from V and 6 bases from J, with 18 bases between. The DNA of the CDR3 is TGTGCCAGCAGAAGCGGAGGTGCCCCTAGCGAGCAGTACTTC. Its protein product is CASRSGGAPSEQYF.

The gene calls are TRBV7-2 and TRBJ2-5; 7 bases line up with TRBD2. The length of the CDR3 is 19 residues. Germline CDR1 reads SGHTA; CDR2 reads FQGNSA. The V and J ends lost 4 bases and 1 base, in that order; junction bases with no gene match: 18. In nucleotides, the CDR3 is TGTGCCAGCAGCTACCAGGTCCTAGCGGCCCTACCCCCCCAAGAGACCCAGTACTTC. As protein: CASSYQVLAALPPQETQYF.

This chain connects TRBV6-6 to TRBJ2-7, with 7 bases identical to TRBD2. Germline CDR1 reads MNHNY; CDR2 reads SVGAGI (reference sequence). Trimming removed 11 bases from V and 5 bases from J; junction bases left unmatched: 9. This CDR3 contains 12 residues. CDR3 sequence reads: CACAWEGHEQYF. CDR3 DNA sequence: TGTGCCTGCGCCTGGGAGGGACACGAGCAGTACTTC.

The chain links TRBV13 to TRBJ2-3; D perhaps matches TRBD2 (5 bases). Trimming took 3 bases from V and 4 from J, leaving 11 bases between them. This CDR3 is built from 14 residues. The germline CDR1 and CDR2 sequences are PRHDT and FYEKMQ (reference sequence). The CDR3 protein is CASSFSGVADTQYF. The CDR3 DNA reads as TGTGCCAGCAGCTTCTCCGGGGTTGCAGATACGCAGTATTTT.

The chain employs TRBV3-1 (or the pseudogene TRBV3-2) and TRBJ2-1, with TRBD2 matching 14 bases. Germline-derived CDR1 and CDR2 are LGHDT and YNNKEL (reference sequence). V was clipped by 4 bases and J by 7 bases; unmatched bases: 6. CDR3 length: 16 residues. The CDR3 DNA follows: TGTGCCAGCAGCCCCAGACTAGCGGGAGGGGGGAATGAGCAGTTCTTC. It specifies CASSPRLAGGGNEQFF.

The chain links TRBV7-8 to TRBJ1-2; tentatively, D is TRBD1 (5 bases). This CDR3 is 15 amino acids long. Germline V gene sequence: CDR1 SGHVS, CDR2 FQNEAQ. V was clipped by 5 bases and J by 7 bases, with 20 bases between them. As DNA, the CDR3 is TGTGCCAGCAGCCTTTCCGCTGGAGGGGCTGGTGGCTACACCTTC. Its translation: CASSLSAGGAGGYTF.

The J gene is TRBJ2-3, the V gene TRBV6-6, with TRBD2 identical over 11 bases. The CDR3 sequence is 15 residues long. V lost 2 bases, J lost 4 bases, and 2 bases stayed unmatched. The germline CDR1 and CDR2 sequences are MNHNY and SVGAGI (reference sequence). The CDR3 bases are TGTGCCAGCAGTTACGTAGCGGGGGGGCCAGATACGCAGTATTTT. It translates to CASSYVAGGPDTQYF.

The gene calls are TRBV15 and TRBJ2-1; a weak D match, TRBD1 (6 bases). The CDR3 spans 15 residues. V was clipped by 1 base and J by 5 bases, with 12 bases between them. CDR1 LNHNV and CDR2 YYDKDF come from the germline V gene (reference sequence). The CDR3 region is CATSRVVGGNNEQFF. CDR3 bases: TGTGCCACCAGCAGAGTGGTAGGGGGTAACAATGAGCAGTTCTTC.

The chain is built from TRBV7-2 and TRBJ2-2; a weak D match, TRBD2 (6 bases). Germline V gene data show CDR1 as SGHTA and CDR2 as FQGNSA. Trimming removed 5 bases from V and 6 bases from J, with 7 bases in between. CDR3 length: 12 amino acids. The DNA of the CDR3 is TGTGCCAGCAGCCGACTAGCCGGGGAGCTGTTTTTT. Its protein product is CASSRLAGELFF.

This chain connects TRBV11-2 to TRBJ1-5; D is undetermined. V lost 3 bases to trimming and J lost 3 bases, with 9 bases between them. The CDR3 length is 14 residues. CDR1 is SGHAT, CDR2 FQNNGV, per germline. The CDR3 is CASSLGPNNQPQHF. The CDR3 nucleotides are TGTGCCAGCAGCTTGGGCCCGAACAATCAGCCCCAGCATTTT.

In this sample, this clone turned up a few times. The chain carries TRBV7-6 and TRBJ2-1; 9 nucleotides align to TRBD2. With V trimmed by 4 bases and J by 1 base, 5 bases remained unmatched. Germline V lookup: CDR1 SGHVS, CDR2 FNYEAQ. This CDR3 contains 16 residues. CDR3 residues: CASSYTSGSSYNEQFF. For the CDR3, the DNA is TGTGCCAGCAGCTACACTAGCGGGTCTTCCTACAATGAGCAGTTCTTC.

The genes are TRBV7-2 and TRBJ2-3, with TRBD2 matching over 15 bases. V lost 4 bases, J lost 3 bases, and 5 bases stayed unmatched. This CDR3 is built from 17 residues. Germline V gene sequence: CDR1 SGHTA, CDR2 FQGNSA. The CDR3 DNA sequence: TGTGCCAGCAGCTCAGGGACTAGCGGGGGGAATACAGATACGCAGTATTTT. Its protein product is CASSSGTSGGNTDTQYF.

The CDR3 sequence is CASSIGARLAGGGYEQYF. As DNA, the CDR3 is TGTGCCAGTAGTATAGGGGCCAGACTAGCGGGAGGAGGCTACGAGCAGTACTTC. V and J are TRBV19 and TRBJ2-7; 13 bases are shared with TRBD2. Germline assignment: CDR1 LNHDA and CDR2 SQIVND (reference sequence). This CDR3 is built from 18 residues. After removal of 1 base from V and 3 bases from J, the junction contained 9 bases not matched to a gene.

V usage is TRBV3-1 (or the pseudogene TRBV3-2) and J usage is TRBJ2-2; D gene uncertain. V was pared by 3 bases and J by 5 bases, with 7 bases between. Germline V gives CDR1 LGHDT, CDR2 YNNKEL (reference sequence). The CDR3 sequence is 13 residues long. CDR3 nucleotide sequence: TGTGCCAGCAGCCAGACTTTTACCGGGGAGCTGTTTTTT. Amino acids: CASSQTFTGELFF.